This TCR beta chain was identified during a study of blood T cell repertoires in COVID-19. Background on the study: Donors in the United States, Italy and Spain gave samples during acute or convalescent COVID-19.

TCRdb keeps only in-frame clones here, not all; method: immunoSEQ multiplex PCR. The sample consists of 200,000 to 250,000 clones, around four fifths of them appearing once. The CDR3 contains 13 residues. Germline V gene sequence: CDR1 GTSNPN, CDR2 SVGIG (reference sequence). The ends were cut back, 1 base at V and 6 bases at J, with 12 bases in the middle. This clone was detected only once. The sequenced sample was peripheral blood. This chain joins TRBV30 and TRBJ1-2, with D possibly TRBD1 on 5 matching bases. This TCR came from a man younger than 45 with active or convalescent COVID-19. The CDR3, as DNA: TGTGCCTGGAGTGGGGGGGAATACCATGGCTACACCTTC. It yields the protein CAWSGGEYHGYTF.